Each of the 13 T cell receptor beta chains below was sequenced from the same sample in a study of blood T cell repertoires in COVID-19. Assay: immunoSEQ multiplex PCR; the TCRdb copy retains only in-frame clones and omits some. This table has about 350,000 clones, roughly 87% appearing once. The sample consisted of peripheral blood. The origin of the receptors is an older woman with COVID-19, enrolled during active disease.

The rearrangement links TRBV19 to TRBJ1-2, with a tentative D call TRBD1 (5 bases). The CDR3 loop spans 15 amino acids. Trimming took off 5 bases at V and 8 bases at J, with 21 bases between the two ends. The germline V gene encodes CDR1 LNHDA and CDR2 SQIVND (reference sequence). This CDR3 is CASSPRGGEAFGYTF. The CDR3 DNA sequence: TGTGCCAGTAGTCCGAGGGGAGGGGAGGCTTTCGGCTACACCTTC. Supplemented by reference TRBV19 and TRBJ1-2, the full variable domain reads DGGITQSPKYLFRKEGQNVTLSCEQNLNHDAMYWYRQDPGQGLRLIYYSQIVNDFQKGDIAEGYSVSREKKESFPLTVTSAQKNPTAFYLCASSPRGGEAFGYTFGSGTRLTVV.

V usage is TRBV6-6 and J usage is TRBJ1-1; tentatively, D is TRBD1 (5 bases). Germline loops: CDR1 MNHNY, CDR2 SVGAGI (reference sequence). Between the trimmed V and J ends, which lost 2 bases and 0 bases, there was a span of 10 bases. The CDR3 extends over 15 amino acids. The CDR3 DNA reads TGTGCCAGCAGTTACCACGCAGGGATGAACACTGAAGCTTTCTTT. It codes for CASSYHAGMNTEAFF.

The table lists this clone with a few counts. The chain is built from TRBV4-1 and TRBJ2-7; D might be TRBD2 (5 bases). Trimming pared 0 bases from V and 3 bases from J, leaving 15 bases between. CDR1 and CDR2 (germline): MGHRA, YSYEKL. The CDR3 covers 16 residues. The CDR3 sequence is CASSQESGILFYEQYF. The DNA of the CDR3 is TGCGCCAGCAGCCAAGAGTCGGGGATCCTGTTCTACGAGCAGTACTTC.

The V and J genes are TRBV18 and TRBJ1-2; D remains ambiguous. This CDR3 contains 14 residues. The germline V and J ends were trimmed by 1 base and 7 bases, with 13 bases remaining between them. CDR1 and CDR2 from the germline V gene are KGHSH and LQKENI. CDR3 nucleotide sequence: TGTGCCAGCTCACCACTGAACCCGGGTGTTGGCTACACCTTC. Its protein is CASSPLNPGVGYTF.

This clone was seen once. This chain links TRBV2 with TRBJ1-2, with 8 positions matching TRBD1. The CDR3 sequence is 16 residues long. J lost 7 bases, V lost 6 bases, and 16 bases had no gene match. Looked up from germline, CDR1 is SNHLY and CDR2 is FYNNEI. The CDR3 nucleotides read TGTGCCAGCAGGATGATGTTTGGACAGGGCGGAGGTGGCTACACCTTC. This gives the protein CASRMMFGQGGGGYTF.

This clone was recorded many times. The chain recombines TRBV9 with TRBJ2-5; 8 bases map to TRBD1. The CDR3 spans 14 residues. After removal of 3 bases from V and 5 bases from J, the junction contained 6 bases not matched to a gene. Per the germline V gene, CDR1 is SGDLS and CDR2 is YYNGEE. The CDR3 sequence is CASSATGGRETQYF. For the CDR3, the DNA is TGTGCCAGCAGCGCCACAGGGGGGCGGGAGACCCAGTACTTC.

This sequence joins TRBV5-5 and TRBJ1-6; 7 bases are a match to TRBD1. This CDR3 region has 15 residues. Germline CDR1 is SGHKS and CDR2 is YYEKEE (reference sequence). With V trimmed by 4 bases and J by 6 bases, 7 bases remained unmatched. The CDR3 here is CASSGPGTANSPLHF. CDR3 DNA: TGTGCCAGCAGCGGACCCGGGACAGCTAATTCACCCCTCCACTTT.

V gene TRBV30 combines with J gene TRBJ1-1; 8 nucleotides line up with TRBD1. Germline CDR1 is GTSNPN and CDR2 is SVGIG (reference sequence). This CDR3 comprises 15 residues. J lost 3 bases, V lost 4 bases, and 10 bases had no gene match. The CDR3 nucleotides are TGTGCCTGGACCCCCTTGGACAGGGAGGACACTGAAGCTTTCTTT. This translates into CAWTPLDREDTEAFF.

The V call is TRBV7-3, the J call TRBJ2-2, with D tentatively TRBD2 (5 bases). This CDR3 spans 16 amino acids. With 2 bases removed from V and 1 base from J, the gap between germline ends came to 11 bases. CDR1 is SGHTA and CDR2 is FQGTGA in the germline V gene. Here the CDR3 reads CASSLQAAGNTGELFF. DNA of the CDR3: TGTGCCAGCAGCTTACAGGCGGCGGGGAACACCGGGGAGCTGTTTTTT.

CDR3 sequence (DNA): TGTGCCAGCAGCTTAATGGCCCTAGTGTCGGACTTCTCTGGAAACACCATATATTTT. Its protein product is CASSLMALVSDFSGNTIYF. The chain carries TRBV7-9 and TRBJ1-3; D remains ambiguous. From germline, CDR1 is SEHNR and CDR2 FQNEAQ (reference sequence). V lost 2 bases, J lost 0 bases, and 20 bases lay in between. The CDR3 is 19 residues long.

The chain links TRBV29-1 to TRBJ1-1; D unresolved. Per germline, CDR1 SQVTM and CDR2 ANQGSEA. This CDR3 is built from 13 residues. The V and J ends lost 4 bases and 3 bases respectively, with 12 bases between them. CDR3 sequence: CSVVVAVYTEAFF. The CDR3 nucleotides are TGCAGCGTTGTGGTGGCAGTGTACACTGAAGCTTTCTTT.

V usage is TRBV7-9 and J usage is TRBJ1-6; 8 bases are shared with TRBD1. The CDR3 covers 16 residues. Unmatched junction bases numbered 10, after V lost 4 bases and J lost 8 bases. CDR1 is SEHNR and CDR2 is FQNEAQ in the germline V gene (reference sequence). The CDR3 nucleotides read TGTGCCAGCAGCTCGGGTGGGACAGGCCTTTATTCACCCCTCCACTTT. Translating gives CASSSGGTGLYSPLHF. Based on the CDR3 plus reference TRBV7-9 and TRBJ1-6, the full variable domain is DTGVSQNPRHKITKRGQNVTFRCDPISEHNRLYWYRQTLGQGPEFLTYFQNEAQLEKSRLLSDRFSAERPKGSFSTLEIQRTEQGDSAMYLCASSSGGTGLYSPLHFGNGTRLTVT.

This chain connects TRBV6-5 to TRBJ1-6, with D perhaps TRBD1 (6 bases). V was shortened by 7 bases and J by 5 bases, with 12 bases between the two germline ends. CDR1 and CDR2 from the germline V gene are MNHEY and SVGAGI. CDR3 size: 14 residues. The CDR3 loop reads CASMPGQDNSPLHF. CDR3 in DNA: TGTGCCAGCATGCCGGGACAAGATAATTCACCCCTCCACTTT.